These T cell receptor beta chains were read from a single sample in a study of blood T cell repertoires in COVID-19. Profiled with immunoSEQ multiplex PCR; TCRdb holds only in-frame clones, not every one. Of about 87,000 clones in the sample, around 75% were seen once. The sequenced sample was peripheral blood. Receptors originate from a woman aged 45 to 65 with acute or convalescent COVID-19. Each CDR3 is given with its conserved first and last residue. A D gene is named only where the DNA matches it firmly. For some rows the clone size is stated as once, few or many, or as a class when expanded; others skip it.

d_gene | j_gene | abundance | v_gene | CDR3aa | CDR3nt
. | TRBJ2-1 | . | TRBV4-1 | CASSPPTGFSYNEQFF | TGCGCCAGCAGCCCTCCCACAGGGTTTTCCTACAATGAGCAGTTCTTC
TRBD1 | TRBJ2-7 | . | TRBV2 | CARQGTSSDEQYF | TGTGCCAGACAGGGGACCTCCTCCGACGAGCAGTACTTC
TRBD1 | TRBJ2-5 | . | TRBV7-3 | CASSRDGQVPGTQYF | TGTGCCAGCAGCCGAGATGGACAGGTCCCCGGGACCCAGTACTTC
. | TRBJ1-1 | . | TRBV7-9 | CASSLEANTEAFF | TGTGCCAGCAGCTTGGAGGCGAACACTGAAGCTTTCTTT
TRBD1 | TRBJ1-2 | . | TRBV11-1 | CASSSRDRSDYGYTF | TGTGCCAGCAGTTCACGGGACAGGTCTGACTATGGCTACACCTTC
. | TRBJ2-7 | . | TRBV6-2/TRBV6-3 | CASSYHDEQYF | TGTGCCAGCAGTTATCATGACGAGCAGTACTTC
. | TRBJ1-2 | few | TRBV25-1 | CASRRGIYGYTF | TGTGCCAGCAGGCGGGGGATCTATGGCTACACCTTC
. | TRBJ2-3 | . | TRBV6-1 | CASSEAPSPYTQYF | TGTGCCAGCAGTGAAGCTCCAAGCCCATATACGCAGTATTTT
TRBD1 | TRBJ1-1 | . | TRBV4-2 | CASSHLGQGATEAFF | TGTGCCAGCAGCCACCTTGGACAGGGGGCTACTGAAGCTTTCTTT
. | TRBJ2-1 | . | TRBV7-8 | CASSAGAAYNEQFF | TGTGCCAGCAGCGCCGGTGCGGCCTACAATGAGCAGTTCTTC
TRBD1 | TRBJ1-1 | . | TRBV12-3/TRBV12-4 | CASSSTGAEAFF | TGTGCCAGCAGTTCCACAGGGGCTGAAGCTTTCTTT
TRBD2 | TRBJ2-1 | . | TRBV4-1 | CASSQGPSGGVSSYNEQFF | TGCGCCAGCAGCCAAGGTCCTAGCGGGGGGGTTAGCTCCTACAATGAGCAGTTCTTC
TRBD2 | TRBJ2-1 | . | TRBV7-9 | CASSSSGTSGGAYNEQFF | TGTGCCAGCAGCTCCTCCGGGACTAGCGGGGGAGCCTACAATGAGCAGTTCTTC
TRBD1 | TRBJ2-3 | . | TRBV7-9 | CASSRDRISTDTQYF | TGTGCCAGCAGCAGGGACAGGATTAGCACAGATACGCAGTATTTT
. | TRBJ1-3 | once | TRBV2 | CASSDQIGNTIYF | TGTGCCAGCAGTGACCAGATTGGAAACACCATATATTTT
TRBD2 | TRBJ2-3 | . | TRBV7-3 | CASSLGGVQDTQYF | TGTGCCAGCAGCTTAGGGGGGGTTCAGGATACGCAGTATTTT
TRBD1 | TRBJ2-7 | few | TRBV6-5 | CASIGTGSGEQYF | TGTGCCAGCATAGGGACAGGGTCCGGCGAGCAGTACTTC
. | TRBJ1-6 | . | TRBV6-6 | CASSYRLPGSPLHF | TGTGCCAGCAGTTACCGGCTTCCAGGATCACCCCTCCACTTT
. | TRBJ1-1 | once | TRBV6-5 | CASREKGVGATEAFF | TGTGCCAGCAGAGAGAAAGGTGTGGGGGCCACTGAAGCTTTCTTT
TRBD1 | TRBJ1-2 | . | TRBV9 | CASSVPGQSYGYTF | TGTGCCAGCAGCGTCCCGGGACAGTCCTATGGCTACACCTTC
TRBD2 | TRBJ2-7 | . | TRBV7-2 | CASSLRLAGGEAKYF | TGTGCCAGCAGCTTAAGGCTAGCGGGGGGGGAGGCCAAGTACTTC
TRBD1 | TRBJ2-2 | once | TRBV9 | CASSVGGPGGHTGELFF | TGTGCCAGCAGCGTAGGGGGACCAGGGGGACACACCGGGGAGCTGTTTTTT
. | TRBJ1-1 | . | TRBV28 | CASSLRAGAGDTEAFF | TGTGCCAGCAGTTTAAGGGCAGGGGCAGGCGACACTGAAGCTTTCTTT
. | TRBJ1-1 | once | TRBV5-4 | CASSLVSGFLGRMNTEAFF | TGTGCCAGCAGCTTGGTTTCAGGTTTCCTCGGGAGGATGAACACTGAAGCTTTCTTT
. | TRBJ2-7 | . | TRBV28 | CASSLYSTSYEQYF | TGTGCCAGCAGTTTATACAGCACCTCCTACGAGCAGTACTTC
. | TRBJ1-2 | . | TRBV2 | CAVKSGDRYGYTF | TGTGCCGTAAAGTCGGGGGATAGGTATGGCTACACCTTC
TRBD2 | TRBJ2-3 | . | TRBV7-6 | CASSLASGATDTQYF | TGTGCCAGCAGCTTAGCTAGCGGGGCCACAGATACGCAGTATTTT
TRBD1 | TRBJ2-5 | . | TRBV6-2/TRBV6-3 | CASSNRGRETQYF | TGTGCCAGCAGTAACAGGGGGCGGGAGACCCAGTACTTC
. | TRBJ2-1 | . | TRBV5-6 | CASSFQGGHNEQFF | TGTGCCAGCAGCTTCCAGGGGGGCCACAATGAGCAGTTCTTC
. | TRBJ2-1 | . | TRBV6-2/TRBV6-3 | CASSFGPRNEQFF | TGTGCCAGCAGTTTTGGTCCCAGGAATGAGCAGTTCTTC
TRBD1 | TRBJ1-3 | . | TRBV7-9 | CASSSIRSDRGSRNTIYF | TGTGCCAGCAGCTCAATCAGATCGGACAGGGGCTCGCGTAACACCATATATTTT
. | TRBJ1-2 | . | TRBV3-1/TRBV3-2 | CASSQDRAGGGGYTF | TGTGCCAGCAGCCAAGATCGGGCAGGCGGGGGCGGCTACACCTTC
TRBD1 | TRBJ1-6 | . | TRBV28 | CASSLPPGTGISNSPLHF | TGTGCCAGCAGTTTACCCCCCGGGACAGGGATCTCTAATTCACCCCTCCACTTT
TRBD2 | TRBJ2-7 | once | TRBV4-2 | CASSQEPSGGFSYEQYF | TGTGCCAGCAGCCAAGAGCCTAGCGGGGGTTTCTCCTACGAGCAGTACTTC
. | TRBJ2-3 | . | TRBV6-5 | CASSYRGSTDTQYF | TGTGCCAGCAGTTACCGAGGCAGCACAGATACGCAGTATTTT
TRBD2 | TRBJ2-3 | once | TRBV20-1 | CSASNGGAYTQYF | TGCAGTGCTAGTAACGGGGGGGCATATACGCAGTATTTT
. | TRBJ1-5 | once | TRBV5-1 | CASSLRTGQPQHF | TGCGCCAGCAGCCTCCGGACTGGGCAGCCCCAGCATTTT
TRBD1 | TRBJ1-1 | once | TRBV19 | CASSTTGGARNTEAFF | TGTGCCAGTAGCACGACAGGGGGCGCGAGAAACACTGAAGCTTTCTTT
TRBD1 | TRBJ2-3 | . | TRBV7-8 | CASSLAETGDTQYF | TGTGCCAGCAGCTTAGCTGAAACAGGGGACACGCAGTATTTT
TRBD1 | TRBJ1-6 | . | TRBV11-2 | CASSVTGFVVSPLHF | TGTGCCAGCAGCGTGACAGGGTTTGTGGTTTCACCCCTCCACTTT
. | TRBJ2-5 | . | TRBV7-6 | CASSLLQETQYF | TGTGCCAGCAGCTTACTCCAAGAGACCCAGTACTTC
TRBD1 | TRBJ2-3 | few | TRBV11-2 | CASSYRGPDTQYF | TGTGCCAGCAGCTATAGGGGGCCAGATACGCAGTATTTT
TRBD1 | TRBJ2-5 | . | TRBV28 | CASSSVQGARETQYF | TGTGCCAGCAGTTCAGTTCAGGGGGCAAGAGAGACCCAGTACTTC
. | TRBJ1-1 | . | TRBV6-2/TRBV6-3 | CASSWSGTGNAAFF | TGTGCCAGCAGTTGGTCTGGCACGGGGAACGCGGCTTTCTTT
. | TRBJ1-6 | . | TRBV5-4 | CASSLNARGGNSPLHF | TGTGCCAGCAGCTTGAACGCGAGAGGGGGTAATTCACCCCTCCACTTT
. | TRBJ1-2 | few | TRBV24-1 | CATSDPGFYGYTF | TGTGCCACCAGTGATCCAGGGTTTTATGGCTACACCTTC
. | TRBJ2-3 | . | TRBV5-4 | CASSNSGADTQYF | TGTGCCAGCAGCAATAGTGGAGCAGATACGCAGTATTTT
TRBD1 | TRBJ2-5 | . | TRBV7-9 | CASSDLTGKETQYF | TGTGCCAGCAGCGACCTGACAGGGAAAGAGACCCAGTACTTC